This is a list of T cell receptor beta chains from one sample in a study of CD8 T cells in ankylosing spondylitis. TCRdb passed the 5' RACE reads through MiXCR, listing each CDR3 protein once. The data contain a few hundred thousand distinct CDR3 sequences, roughly 8% of them singletons. Sequencing used blood, either unsorted or a sorted T cell fraction (not recorded which). These receptors originate from a male donor with ankylosing spondylitis. CDR3s include the opening cysteine and the closing phenylalanine or tryptophan. Some rows mark clone size as missing; the rest say once, few, many or name a class of expanded clone.

length,J,V,size,CDR3
16,TRBJ2-2,TRBV6-5,NA,CASSYWADSNTGELFF
16,TRBJ1-3,TRBV5-1,few,CASSEGQVSSGNTIYF
17,TRBJ2-2,TRBV7-3,NA,CASSPSFVAGVPGELFF
12,TRBJ2-4,TRBV12-3/TRBV12-4,few,CASSLGQDIQYF
14,TRBJ2-1,TRBV3-1,NA,CASSGPTGAVEQFF
15,TRBJ1-5,TRBV20-1,NA,CSASRRTTAYQPQHF
13,TRBJ1-5,TRBV12-3/TRBV12-4,many,CASREGLNQPQHF
14,TRBJ2-5,TRBV10-3,NA,CAIRGGAEKETQYF
16,TRBJ2-3,TRBV18,NA,CASSPPVAGMADTQYF
13,TRBJ1-2,TRBV3-1,many,CASSQVNNYGYTF
15,TRBJ2-2,TRBV5-1,many,CASSLVSSGTGELFF
13,TRBJ2-1,TRBV6-6,few,CASSYVAGGEQFF
17,TRBJ1-1,TRBV19,few,CASKGPRDRGLNTEAFF
18,TRBJ2-3,TRBV5-6,few,CASSSQGFGGSFTDTQYF
16,TRBJ1-5,TRBV12-3/TRBV12-4,few,CASSPGQGGPNQPQHF
10,TRBJ2-7,TRBV2,many,CASSKSEQYF
14,TRBJ1-5,TRBV7-2,many,CASSLVPINQPQHF
14,TRBJ1-1,TRBV20-1,few,CSAPLGTGFTEAFF
15,TRBJ1-5,TRBV28,NA,CASSPPQAGNQPQHF
15,TRBJ2-5,TRBV9,NA,CASSVGQSLQETQYF
15,TRBJ2-3,TRBV4-3,many,CASSQDTWVTDTQYF
17,TRBJ2-2,TRBV5-1,few,CASSFHFETGNTGELFF
15,TRBJ2-2,TRBV6-2/TRBV6-3,many,CASSWTSDPPGELFF
15,TRBJ1-1,TRBV7-9,NA,CASSLGRTGDTEAFF
13,TRBJ2-1,TRBV29-1,few,CSLENGGRGEQFF
13,TRBJ1-5,TRBV7-9,NA,CASSSSGDQPQHF
21,TRBJ2-1,TRBV20-1,few,CSASSRLGLAGVGASYNEQFF
13,TRBJ2-7,TRBV27,few,CASRLAERYEQYF
19,TRBJ2-6,TRBV3-1,many,CASSQLFFDGQGRPGVLTF
16,TRBJ2-4,TRBV5-6,NA,CASGSAAGLVQNIQYF
14,TRBJ2-5,TRBV7-9,many,CASSLQAAQETQYF
13,TRBJ1-5,TRBV29-1,few,CSVEEGRMGPQHF
14,TRBJ1-5,TRBV12-3/TRBV12-4,NA,CASSFNPGNQPQHF
20,TRBJ2-1,TRBV20-1,NA,CSARDQTGTSGFILYNEQFF
15,TRBJ2-7,TRBV19,NA,CASSIFRSSAYEQYF
14,TRBJ2-3,TRBV18,few,CASSPPSLTDTQYF
16,TRBJ2-5,TRBV2,few,CASSEGTVPQRETQYF
11,TRBJ1-4,TRBV11-2,NA,CASSLSQQLFF